Given below is one T cell receptor beta chain in context. Antigen unknown. This sample is part of a study of T cell repertoires in cytomegalovirus infection. Study context: A matching HLA type, together with CMV infection, was signaled by public TCR beta signatures.

The study, taken as a whole, reports: HLA-C-restricted CMV-specific TCR beta clonotypes were dominant in the ex vivo response. Carriers of CMV and the relevant HLA type were discriminated by public TCR beta frequency.

TCRdb recomputed calls from the reads with MiXCR, one row per CDR3 protein. Among more than 500,000 distinct CDR3 sequences listed, about 15% were seen once. The V gene end was trimmed by 5 bases and the J gene end by 6 bases; junction bases not matched to a gene: 8. This CDR3 region has 15 residues. Sequencing input: CD8+ T cells from PBMCs. V and J are TRBV12-3 or TRBV12-4 and TRBJ2-1; TRBD2 matches 9 bases. This receptor was obtained from a human donor in good health (CMV status not recorded). Some clones in this sample may be carry-over from other donors' samples. The CDR3 region has the DNA TGTGCCAGCAGTCCACCGCGGGGGGGCCTCAATGAGCAGTTCTTC. Amino acid sequence: CASSPPRGGLNEQFF.